This T cell receptor (beta chain) was found in a study of T cell repertoires in cytomegalovirus infection. The V gene's germline CDR1 is DFQATT and CDR2 SNEGSKA (reference sequence). The CDR3 runs 14 residues. Trimming removed 6 bases at V and 1 base at J, with 15 bases between. Worth noting for this clonotype: What it binds is not known.

TCRdb passed the reads through MiXCR, listing each CDR3 protein once. The profile covers about a million distinct CDR3 sequences, with about 33% appearing a single time and around an eighth taken by the ten largest. The sequence was obtained from a human donor in good health (CMV status not recorded). Some clones in this sample may be carry-over from other donors' samples. The material sequenced was cultured CD8+ T cells from PBMCs, taken from culture after CMV antigen stimulation. The rearrangement links TRBV20-1 to TRBJ1-1; a possible D gene is TRBD1 (6 bases). The CDR3 bases are TGCAGTGCAAGGCAGGGGTTAAAGAACACTGAAGCTTTCTTT. Its translation: CSARQGLKNTEAFF.